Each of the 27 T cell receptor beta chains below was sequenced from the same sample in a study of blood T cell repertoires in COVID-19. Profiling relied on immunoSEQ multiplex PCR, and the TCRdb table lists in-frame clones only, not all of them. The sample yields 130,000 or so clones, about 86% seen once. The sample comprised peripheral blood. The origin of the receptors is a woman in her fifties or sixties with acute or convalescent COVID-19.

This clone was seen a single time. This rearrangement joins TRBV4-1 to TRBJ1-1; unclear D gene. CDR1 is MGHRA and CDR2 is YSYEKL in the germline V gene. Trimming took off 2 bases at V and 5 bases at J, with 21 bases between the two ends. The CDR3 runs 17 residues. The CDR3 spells CASSQRSKVARGTEAFF. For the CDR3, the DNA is TGCGCCAGCAGCCAACGATCCAAGGTGGCACGAGGGACTGAAGCTTTCTTT.

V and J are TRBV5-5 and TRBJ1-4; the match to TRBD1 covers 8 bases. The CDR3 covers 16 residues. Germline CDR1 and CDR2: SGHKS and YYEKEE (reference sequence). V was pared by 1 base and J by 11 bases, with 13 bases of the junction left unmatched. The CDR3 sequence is CASSLSLDRELAKLFF. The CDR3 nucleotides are TGTGCCAGCAGCTTGAGCCTGGACAGGGAATTGGCCAAACTGTTTTTT.

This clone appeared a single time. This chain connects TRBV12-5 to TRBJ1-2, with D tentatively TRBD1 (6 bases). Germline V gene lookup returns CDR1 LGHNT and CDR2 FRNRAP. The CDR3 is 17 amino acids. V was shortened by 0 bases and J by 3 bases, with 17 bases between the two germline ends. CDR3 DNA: TGTGCTAGTGGTTTGGTCCCCCCGGGGGGGCAGGACTATGGCTACACCTTC. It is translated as CASGLVPPGGQDYGYTF.

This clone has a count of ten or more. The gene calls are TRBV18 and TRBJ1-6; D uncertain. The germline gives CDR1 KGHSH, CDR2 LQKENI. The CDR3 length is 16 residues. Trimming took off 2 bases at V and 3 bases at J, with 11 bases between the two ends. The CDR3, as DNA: TGTGCCAGCTCACCATTCTCTGGAGTCTATAATTCACCCCTCCACTTT. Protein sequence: CASSPFSGVYNSPLHF.

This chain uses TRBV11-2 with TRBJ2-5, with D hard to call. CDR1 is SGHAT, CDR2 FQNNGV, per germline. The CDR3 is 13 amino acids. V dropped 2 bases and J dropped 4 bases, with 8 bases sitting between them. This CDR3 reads CASSLSWAETQYF. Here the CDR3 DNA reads TGTGCCAGCAGCTTATCGTGGGCAGAGACCCAGTACTTC.

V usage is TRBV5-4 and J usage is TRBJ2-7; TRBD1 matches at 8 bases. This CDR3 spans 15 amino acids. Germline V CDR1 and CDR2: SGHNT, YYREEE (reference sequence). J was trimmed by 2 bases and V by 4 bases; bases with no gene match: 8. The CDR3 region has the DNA TGTGCCAGCAGCCCGGAAATGACAGGGGCCTACGAGCAGTACTTC. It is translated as CASSPEMTGAYEQYF.

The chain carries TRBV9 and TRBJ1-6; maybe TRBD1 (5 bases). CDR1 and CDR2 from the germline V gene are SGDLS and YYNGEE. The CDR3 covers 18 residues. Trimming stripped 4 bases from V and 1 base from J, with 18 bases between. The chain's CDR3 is CASSPTQPGGSYNSPLHF. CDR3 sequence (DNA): TGTGCCAGCAGCCCTACTCAACCCGGGGGGTCCTATAATTCACCCCTCCACTTT.

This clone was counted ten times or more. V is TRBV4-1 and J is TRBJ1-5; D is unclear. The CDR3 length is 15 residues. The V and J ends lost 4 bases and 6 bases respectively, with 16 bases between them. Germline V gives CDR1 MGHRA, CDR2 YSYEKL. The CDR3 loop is CASSRSTLWSQPQHF. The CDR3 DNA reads TGCGCCAGCAGCCGATCCACATTATGGAGTCAGCCCCAGCATTTT.

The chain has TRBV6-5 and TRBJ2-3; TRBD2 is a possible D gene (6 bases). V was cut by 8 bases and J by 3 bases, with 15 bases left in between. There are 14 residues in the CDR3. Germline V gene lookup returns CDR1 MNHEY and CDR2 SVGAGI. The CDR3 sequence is CASRRGVETDTQYF. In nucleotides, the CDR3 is TGTGCCAGCCGGCGGGGTGTCGAGACAGATACGCAGTATTTT.

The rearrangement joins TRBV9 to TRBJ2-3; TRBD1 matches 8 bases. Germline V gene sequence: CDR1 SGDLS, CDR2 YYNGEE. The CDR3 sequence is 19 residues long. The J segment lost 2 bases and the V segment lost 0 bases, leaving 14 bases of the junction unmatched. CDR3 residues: CASSVGIKRTGPFTDTQYF. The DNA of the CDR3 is TGTGCCAGCAGCGTAGGAATAAAAAGGACAGGGCCTTTCACAGATACGCAGTATTTT.

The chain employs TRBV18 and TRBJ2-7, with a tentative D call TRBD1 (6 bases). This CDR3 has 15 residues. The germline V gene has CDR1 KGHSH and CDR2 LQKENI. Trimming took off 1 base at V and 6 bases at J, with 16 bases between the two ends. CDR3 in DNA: TGTGCCAGCTCACCACGAGACAGGCTGCCTGGCGAGCAGTACTTC. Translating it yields CASSPRDRLPGEQYF.

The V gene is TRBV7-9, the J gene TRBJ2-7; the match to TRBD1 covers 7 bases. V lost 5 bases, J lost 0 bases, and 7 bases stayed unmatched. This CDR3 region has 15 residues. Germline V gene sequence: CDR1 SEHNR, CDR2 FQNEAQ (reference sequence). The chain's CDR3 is CASSLGTVSSYEQYF. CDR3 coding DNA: TGTGCCAGCAGCCTCGGGACAGTTAGCTCCTACGAGCAGTACTTC. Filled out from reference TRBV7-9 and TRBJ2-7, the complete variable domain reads DTGVSQNPRHKITKRGQNVTFRCDPISEHNRLYWYRQTLGQGPEFLTYFQNEAQLEKSRLLSDRFSAERPKGSFSTLEIQRTEQGDSAMYLCASSLGTVSSYEQYFGPGTRLTVT.

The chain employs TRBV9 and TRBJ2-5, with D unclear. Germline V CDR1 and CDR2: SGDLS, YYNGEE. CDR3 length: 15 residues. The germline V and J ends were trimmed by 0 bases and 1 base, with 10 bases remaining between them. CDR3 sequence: CASSVAGPSQETQYF. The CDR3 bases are TGTGCCAGCAGCGTAGCTGGGCCGAGCCAAGAGACCCAGTACTTC.

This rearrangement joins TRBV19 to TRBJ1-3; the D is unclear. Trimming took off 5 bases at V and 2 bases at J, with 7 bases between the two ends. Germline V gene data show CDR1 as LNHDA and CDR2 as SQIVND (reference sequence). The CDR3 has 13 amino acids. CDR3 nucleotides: TGTGCCAGTAGTCGGGGTCCTGGAAACACCATATATTTT. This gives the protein CASSRGPGNTIYF.

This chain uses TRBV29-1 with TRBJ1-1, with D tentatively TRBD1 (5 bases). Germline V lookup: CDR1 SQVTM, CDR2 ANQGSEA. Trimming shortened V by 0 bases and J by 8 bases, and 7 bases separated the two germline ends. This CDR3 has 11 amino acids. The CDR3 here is CSVEERGEAFF. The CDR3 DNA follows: TGCAGCGTTGAAGAACGGGGGGAAGCTTTCTTT. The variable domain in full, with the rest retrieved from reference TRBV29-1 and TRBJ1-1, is SAVISQKPSRDICQRGTSLTIQCQVDSQVTMMFWYRQQPGQSLTLIATANQGSEATYESGFVIDKFPISRPNLTFSTLTVSNMSPEDSSIYLCSVEERGEAFFGQGTRLTVV.

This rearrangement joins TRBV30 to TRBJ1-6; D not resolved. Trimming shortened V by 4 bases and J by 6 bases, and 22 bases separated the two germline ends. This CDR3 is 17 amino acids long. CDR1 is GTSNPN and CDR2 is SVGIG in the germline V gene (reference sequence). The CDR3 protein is CAWILSGYSLVNSPLHF. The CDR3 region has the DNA TGTGCCTGGATCTTATCTGGGTACAGTTTGGTTAATTCACCCCTCCACTTT.

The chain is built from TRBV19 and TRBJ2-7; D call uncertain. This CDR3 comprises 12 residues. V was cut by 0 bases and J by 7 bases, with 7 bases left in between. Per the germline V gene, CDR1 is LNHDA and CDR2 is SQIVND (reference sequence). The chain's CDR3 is CASSIDQSEQYF. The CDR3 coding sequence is TGTGCCAGTAGTATAGACCAGTCAGAGCAGTACTTC. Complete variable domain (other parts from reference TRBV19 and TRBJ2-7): DGGITQSPKYLFRKEGQNVTLSCEQNLNHDAMYWYRQDPGQGLRLIYYSQIVNDFQKGDIAEGYSVSREKKESFPLTVTSAQKNPTAFYLCASSIDQSEQYFGPGTRLTVT.

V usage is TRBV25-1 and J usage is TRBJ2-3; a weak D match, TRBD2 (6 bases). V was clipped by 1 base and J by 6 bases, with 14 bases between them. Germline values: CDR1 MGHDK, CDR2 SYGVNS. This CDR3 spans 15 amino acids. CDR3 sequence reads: CASSEWRARGDTQYF. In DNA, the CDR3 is TGTGCCAGCAGTGAATGGAGGGCCCGAGGGGATACGCAGTATTTT. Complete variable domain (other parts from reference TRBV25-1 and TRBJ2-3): EADIYQTPRYLVIGTGKKITLECSQTMGHDKMYWYQQDPGMELHLIHYSYGVNSTEKGDLSSESTVSRIRTEHFPLTLESARPSHTSQYLCASSEWRARGDTQYFGPGTRLTVL.

CDR3: CASSTLAGYDGYTF. As DNA, the CDR3 is TGCGCCAGCAGCACCCTCGCAGGGTACGACGGCTACACCTTC. The V call is TRBV5-1, the J call TRBJ1-2, with a weak D call TRBD1 (5 bases). The V end lost 4 bases, the J end lost 8 bases, and 18 bases lay between the germline ends. The germline CDR1 and CDR2 sequences are SGHRS and YFSETQ. This CDR3 has 14 residues.

The CDR3: CASRPRGASTDTQYF. The CDR3 bases are TGTGCCAGCAGGCCACGGGGGGCCAGCACAGATACGCAGTATTTT. V gene TRBV9 combines with J gene TRBJ2-3; possibly TRBD2 for D (7 bases). V lost 5 bases and J 0 bases, leaving 13 bases between the germline ends. The CDR3 has 15 amino acids. Germline V lookup: CDR1 SGDLS, CDR2 YYNGEE.

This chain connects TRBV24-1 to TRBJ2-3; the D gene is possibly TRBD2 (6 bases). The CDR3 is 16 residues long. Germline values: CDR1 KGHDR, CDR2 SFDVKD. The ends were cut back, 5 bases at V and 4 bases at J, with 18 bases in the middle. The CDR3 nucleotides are TGTGCCACCAGTGGAACCTCTGGCGGGGTATCAGATACGCAGTATTTT. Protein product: CATSGTSGGVSDTQYF.

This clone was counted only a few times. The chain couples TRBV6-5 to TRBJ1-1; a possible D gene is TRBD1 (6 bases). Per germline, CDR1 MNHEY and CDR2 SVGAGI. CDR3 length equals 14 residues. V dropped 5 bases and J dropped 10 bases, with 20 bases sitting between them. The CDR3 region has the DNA TGTGCCAGCAGTCCCAGCCAAAGTCGACAGGTAGCTTTCTTT. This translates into CASSPSQSRQVAFF.

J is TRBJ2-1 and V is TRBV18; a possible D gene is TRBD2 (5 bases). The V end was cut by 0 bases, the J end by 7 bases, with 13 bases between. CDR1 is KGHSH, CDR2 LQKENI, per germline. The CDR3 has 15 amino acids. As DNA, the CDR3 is TGTGCCAGCTCACCACCTCGGGATTGGGGAAATGAGCAGTTCTTC. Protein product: CASSPPRDWGNEQFF.

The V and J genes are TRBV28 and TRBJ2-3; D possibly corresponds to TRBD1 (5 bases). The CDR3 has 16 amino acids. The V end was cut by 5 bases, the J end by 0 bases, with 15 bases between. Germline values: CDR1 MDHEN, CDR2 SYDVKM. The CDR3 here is CASSRQMITSTDTQYF. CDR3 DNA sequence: TGTGCCAGCAGTAGACAGATGATAACTAGCACAGATACGCAGTATTTT.

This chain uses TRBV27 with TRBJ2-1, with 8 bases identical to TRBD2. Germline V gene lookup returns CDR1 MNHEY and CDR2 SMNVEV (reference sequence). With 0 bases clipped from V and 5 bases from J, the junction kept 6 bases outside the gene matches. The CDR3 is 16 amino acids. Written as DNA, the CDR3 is TGTGCCAGCAGTTTATCTCAGCGGGGGATCGACAATGAGCAGTTCTTC. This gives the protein CASSLSQRGIDNEQFF.

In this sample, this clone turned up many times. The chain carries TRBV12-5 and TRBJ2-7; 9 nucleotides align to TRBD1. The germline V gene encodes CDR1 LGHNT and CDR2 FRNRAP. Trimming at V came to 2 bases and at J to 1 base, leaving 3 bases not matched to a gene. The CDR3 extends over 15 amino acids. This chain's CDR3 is CASGLRQGVSYEQYF. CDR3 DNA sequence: TGTGCTAGTGGTTTGCGACAGGGGGTTTCCTACGAGCAGTACTTC.

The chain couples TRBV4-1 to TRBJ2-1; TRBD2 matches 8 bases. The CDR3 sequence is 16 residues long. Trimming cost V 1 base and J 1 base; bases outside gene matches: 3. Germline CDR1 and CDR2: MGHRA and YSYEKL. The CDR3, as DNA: TGCGCCAGCAGCCAAGTCGGGGGGGCTTCCTACAATGAGCAGTTCTTC. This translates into CASSQVGGASYNEQFF.